This T cell receptor (beta chain) was identified in a study of blood T cell repertoires in COVID-19. Study-level background: The analysed material was cDNA or gDNA that came from T cells, B-cell-depleted T cells, or PBMCs.

CDR1 and CDR2 from the germline V gene are MNHNY and SVGAGI (reference sequence). Losses at the gene ends were 7 bases for V and 7 bases for J; bases not matched to a gene: 8. CDR3 length equals 14 residues. Seattle patient enrollment occurred during active infection, with longitudinal follow-up thereafter. The table came from immunoSEQ multiplex PCR; TCRdb's copy has only in-frame clones and leaves some out. The sample consists of some 40,000 clones, about 92% of them appearing once. Sequencing was carried out using peripheral blood. The chain has TRBV6-6 and TRBJ2-1; 9 positions agree with TRBD2. The sequence came from a man aged 50-60 years with COVID-19, enrolled during active disease. In nucleotides, the CDR3 is TGTGCCAGCACCCGACGGCTAGCGGGGAATGAGCAGTTCTTC. It encodes CASTRRLAGNEQFF.